Listed below are T cell receptor beta chains from one sample, sequenced in a study of identical twins. TCRdb passed the 5' RACE reads through MiXCR, listing each CDR3 protein once. The repertoire includes hundreds of thousands of distinct CDR3 sequences, 8.5% to 9% of them detected once, and roughly 0.9% sits in the top ten. These data are also associated with another study on yellow fever vaccine responses in identical twins.

The sequencing input was PBMCs. These receptors were collected from a woman between 18 and 29 years old in good health. CDR3s include the opening cysteine and the closing phenylalanine or tryptophan. The order of the fields is D gene, J gene, V gene, clone size, CDR3 protein, CDR3 DNA. The D gene is left open where the match is weak. Size values are once, few and many counts, or a class for expanded clones, and some rows have none.

NA | TRBJ2-7 | TRBV2 | once | CATKYGRSYEQYF | TGTGCCACCAAGTACGGACGATCCTACGAGCAGTACTTC
NA | TRBJ2-3 | TRBV29-1 | few | CSVDTRADTQYF | TGCAGCGTTGACACGAGGGCAGATACGCAGTATTTT
TRBD2 | TRBJ2-1 | TRBV4-3 | NA | CASSQEVGGSLNEQFF | TGCGCCAGCAGCCAAGAGGTGGGCGGGAGTTTGAATGAGCAGTTCTTC
TRBD1 | TRBJ1-1 | TRBV5-1 | few | CASSLIDRVMNTEAFF | TGCGCCAGCAGCCTCATAGACAGGGTCATGAACACTGAAGCTTTCTTT
NA | TRBJ2-3 | TRBV29-1 | many | CSVEVGVTTDTQYF | TGCAGCGTTGAAGTTGGGGTCACCACAGATACGCAGTATTTT
TRBD2 | TRBJ2-7 | TRBV7-8 | NA | CASSLGVAGAPSYEQYF | TGTGCCAGCAGCTTAGGGGTAGCGGGAGCCCCGTCGTACGAGCAGTACTTC
NA | TRBJ2-3 | TRBV10-3 | many | CAISETDRPDTQYF | TGTGCCATCAGTGAGACGGACAGACCAGATACGCAGTATTTT
TRBD2 | TRBJ2-7 | TRBV20-1 | few | CSARGTSTYEQYF | TGCAGTGCTAGAGGGACTAGCACATACGAGCAGTACTTC
NA | TRBJ2-7 | TRBV27 | few | CASSSSSNSYEQYF | TGTGCCAGCAGTTCTAGCTCCAACTCCTACGAGCAGTACTTC
NA | TRBJ2-7 | TRBV4-3 | NA | CASSQVRNSYEQYF | TGCGCCAGCAGCCAAGTGCGAAACTCCTACGAGCAGTACTTC
TRBD1 | TRBJ1-4 | TRBV7-9 | NA | CASTGGGGPDKLFF | TGTGCCAGCACAGGGGGTGGGGGGCCCGACAAACTGTTTTTT
TRBD2 | TRBJ2-7 | TRBV6-2/TRBV6-3 | many | CASTSSGSVNEQYF | TGTGCCAGCACCTCTAGCGGGAGTGTCAACGAGCAGTACTTC
NA | TRBJ1-1 | TRBV20-1 | many | CSARVDSANTEAFF | TGCAGTGCTAGGGTAGACAGTGCGAACACTGAAGCTTTCTTT
NA | TRBJ2-3 | TRBV29-1 | many | CSVAPKDTQYF | TGCAGCGTTGCGCCAAAGGATACGCAGTATTTT
NA | TRBJ2-1 | TRBV5-1 | many | CASSLGSGYEQFF | TGCGCCAGCAGCTTGGGTTCAGGGTATGAGCAGTTCTTC
TRBD2 | TRBJ2-3 | TRBV10-3 | few | CATQTSGTDTQYF | TGTGCCACACAGACTAGCGGCACAGATACGCAGTATTTT
TRBD1 | TRBJ1-2 | TRBV3-1 | few | CASSRTGGGYTF | TGTGCCAGCAGCCGCACAGGGGGAGGCTACACCTTC